This entry lists 8 T cell receptor beta chains sequenced from one sample in a study of blood T cell repertoires in COVID-19. This table comes from immunoSEQ multiplex PCR, and its TCRdb copy is limited to in-frame clones, with some not included. The data contain approximately 300,000 clones, about 90% of them seen just once; the ten biggest clones take up approximately 4.3%. Sequencing was done on a sample of PBMCs or T cells enriched from blood (not recorded which). These receptors were obtained from a young woman with acute COVID-19.

This CDR3 reads CASSQTDTGELFF. Here the CDR3 DNA reads TGTGCCAGCAGCCAAACGGACACCGGGGAGCTGTTTTTT. J is TRBJ2-2 and V is TRBV3-1 (or the pseudogene TRBV3-2); the D is unclear. With 2 bases removed from V and 3 bases from J, the gap between germline ends came to 4 bases. Germline V gives CDR1 LGHDT, CDR2 YNNKEL (reference sequence). This CDR3 contains 13 residues.

The chain uses TRBV27 and TRBJ2-2; D possibly corresponds to TRBD2 (7 bases). The CDR3 loop spans 14 amino acids. The V and J ends lost 4 bases and 7 bases respectively, with 13 bases between them. Germline V CDR1 and CDR2: MNHEY, SMNVEV (reference sequence). CDR3 in amino acids: CASSWRGRGGELFF. As DNA, the CDR3 is TGTGCCAGCAGTTGGCGGGGGCGCGGCGGGGAGCTGTTTTTT.

In this sample, this clone turned up a few times. CDR3 in amino acids: CASSLGQVFSGNTIYF. Here the CDR3 DNA reads TGTGCCAGCAGCTTGGGACAGGTTTTCTCTGGAAACACCATATATTTT. V gene TRBV7-9 combines with J gene TRBJ1-3; 8 nucleotides agree with TRBD1. The ends lost 3 bases at V and 0 bases at J; junction bases unmatched: 4. Germline CDR1 SEHNR, CDR2 FQNEAQ (reference sequence). The CDR3 totals 16 residues.

The chain links TRBV11-2 to TRBJ2-3, with D possibly TRBD2 on 6 matching bases. The CDR3 loop spans 15 amino acids. Germline V CDR1 and CDR2: SGHAT, FQNNGV. V lost 3 bases and J lost 0, with 10 bases in between. The CDR3 DNA sequence: TGTGCCAGCAGCTTTAGCGGATCTAGCACAGATACGCAGTATTTT. It codes for CASSFSGSSTDTQYF.

This clone occurred a few times. V usage is TRBV6-5 and J usage is TRBJ1-4; TRBD1 matches at 7 bases. CDR1 MNHEY and CDR2 SVGAGI come from the germline V gene. The length of the CDR3 is 15 residues. Trimming at V came to 6 bases and at J to 4 bases, leaving 8 bases not matched to a gene. This CDR3 is CASRGRDSYNEKLFF. The CDR3 DNA reads TGTGCCAGCAGAGGACGGGACAGTTATAATGAAAAACTGTTTTTT.

The rearrangement links TRBV5-8 to TRBJ2-7; the D gene is possibly TRBD2 (5 bases). CDR1 SGHTS and CDR2 YDEGEE come from the germline V gene. With 0 bases removed from V and 3 bases from J, the gap between germline ends came to 10 bases. The CDR3 consists of 14 residues. In nucleotides, the CDR3 is TGTGCCAGCAGCTTGGAAAATGGAGGCTACGAGCAGTACTTC. As protein: CASSLENGGYEQYF.

This chain joins TRBV30 and TRBJ1-5, with a tentative D call TRBD1 (5 bases). The V end was cut by 0 bases, the J end by 4 bases, with 19 bases between. The germline gives CDR1 GTSNPN, CDR2 SVGIG (reference sequence). The CDR3 is made up of 17 amino acids. This CDR3 is CAWSVLWGGEGNQPQHF. DNA of the CDR3: TGTGCCTGGAGTGTACTATGGGGGGGAGAAGGTAATCAGCCCCAGCATTTT.

This sequence joins TRBV28 and TRBJ2-2, with a possible D match to TRBD2 (5 bases). V was shortened by 8 bases and J by 5 bases, with 12 bases between the two germline ends. The germline V gene encodes CDR1 MDHEN and CDR2 SYDVKM. The CDR3 is made up of 13 amino acids. The CDR3 loop is CASLIGGTGELFF. The CDR3 region has the DNA TGTGCCAGCCTTATAGGAGGTACCGGGGAGCTGTTTTTT.